This T cell receptor beta chain was recovered during a study of cytomegalovirus exposure and HLA in healthy donors. At the level of the study: Genotyping of 430 or so donors showed that 70% to 90% belonged to the Caucasian-associated ancestry cluster.

The PCR had 60 Vbeta and 13 Jbeta primers. TCRdb's table, derived via immunoSEQ multiplex PCR, lists solely in-frame clones and lacks some. The sample consists of 170,000 or so clones, 80% to 90% of them appearing once. Germline V gene data show CDR1 as MNHNS and CDR2 as SASEGT. V gave up 0 bases and J gave up 2 bases; unmatched junction bases: 2. CDR3 length: 16 amino acids. Study results and limitations: TCR beta V- and J-gene trimming, according to a later analysis, was linked to a missense DCLRE1C variant. In a later analysis, most CMV-associated TCR beta chains appeared HLA-restricted.

With respect to this clone: Antigen specificity is unknown.

The sequence came from a girl between 10 and 17 years old in good health and CMV-seropositive. The sample was PBMCs. The V and J genes are TRBV6-1 and TRBJ1-5; 9 bases map to TRBD1. This CDR3 is CASSEARTGGNQPQHF. Written as DNA, the CDR3 is TGTGCCAGCAGTGAAGCGAGGACAGGGGGCAATCAGCCCCAGCATTTT.